This T cell receptor (beta chain) is from a study of early T cells in non-severe SARS-CoV-2 infection. Study summary: Unpaired chains resulted from sequencing bulk RNA of unsorted whole blood.

This CDR3 has 14 amino acids. V shed 6 bases, J shed 3 bases, and the junction held 6 bases outside the gene matches. Germline loops: CDR1 SEHNR, CDR2 FQNEAQ (reference sequence). Study-level results: Anti-spike CD8 responses were favored in VDJdb matching, and private and CD4 specificities were missed.

TCRdb ran MiXCR on the 5' RACE reads and lists one entry per CDR3 protein. Of roughly 50,000 distinct CDR3 sequences in the sample, approximately 7.5% were seen once. With respect to this clonotype: Its antigen is as yet unknown.

The receptor was derived from an adult who was a healthcare worker with PCR-confirmed SARS-CoV-2 infection or an uninfected control (not recorded which). Sequencing was done on a sample of whole blood. V is TRBV7-9 and J is TRBJ1-1; 8 bases line up with TRBD1. In nucleotides, the CDR3 is TGTGCCAGCAGGCCTATGGACAGGGACACTGAAGCTTTCTTT. Protein product: CASRPMDRDTEAFF.